The entry that follows covers one T cell receptor beta chain sequence. Original methodology: Reference gene primers were amplified, and this amplification served to estimate nucleated cell counts. Some clones are missing from TCRdb's copy, which holds only in-frame ones; the method was immunoSEQ multiplex PCR. The V and J calls and clone size are taken from that table; D and trimming were inferred from the DNA. The repertoire holds 200,000 to 250,000 clones, with 65% to 85% as singletons. The sample comes from a study of blood T cell repertoires in COVID-19. Study in general: T cells, B-cell-depleted T cells, or PBMCs supplied cDNA or gDNA.

The age range of participants was roughly 18 to 90 years, with residence in about two dozen US areas. Allocation to cohorts depended on clinical history reported by the participants. This CDR3 is built from 13 residues. Germline V gene lookup returns CDR1 MNHEY and CDR2 SVGAGI. V lost 3 bases and J 8 bases, leaving 13 bases between the germline ends. Sequenced sample: PBMCs or T cells enriched from blood (not recorded which). This TCR was sampled from a woman between 55 and 75 years old who had recovered from COVID-19. The chain combines TRBV6-5 with TRBJ1-2, with a possible D match to TRBD1 (6 bases). The DNA for the CDR3 is TGTGCCAGCAGTTATGTGGGGGCGGTCGGCTACACCTTC. Its protein is CASSYVGAVGYTF.